Below are 23 T cell receptor beta chains sequenced from a single sample in a study of blood T cells in healthy people across ages. Next came a second PCR, run for about 6 to 11 cycles, which used a sample-barcoded 5' primer along with a J-beta primer mix. TCRdb called the 5' RACE reads again in MiXCR, with one record for every CDR3 protein. This table holds roughly 550,000 distinct CDR3 sequences, 20% to 30% found once. These data also featured in a second study, about T cells of mothers and their children.

The sequencing input was blood. These TCRs come from a boy younger than 18 in good health.

There are many counts of this clonotype. The V gene is TRBV4-1, the J gene TRBJ2-5; 10 bases map to TRBD2. The J call may be in error: the DNA end matches TRBJ2-7 better. Germline V gives CDR1 MGHRA, CDR2 YSYEKL. CDR3 size: 15 residues. CDR3 DNA sequence: TGCGCCAGCAGCTTAGCGGGAGGTCCCTCCTACGAGCAGTACTTC. Translated: CASSLAGGPSYEQYF.

The table lists this clonotype with a few counts. The rearrangement uses TRBV19 and TRBJ2-7; TRBD1 agrees at 8 bases. With V trimmed by 5 bases and J by 0 bases, 9 bases remained unmatched. The CDR3 is 16 amino acids. Germline V lookup: CDR1 LNHDA, CDR2 SQIVND (reference sequence). The CDR3: CASSASTGANSYEQYF. The CDR3 DNA reads TGTGCCAGTAGTGCCTCGACAGGGGCTAACTCCTACGAGCAGTACTTC.

This clonotype has only a few counts. The chain joins TRBV7-2 to TRBJ2-5; D is perhaps TRBD1 or TRBD2 (6 bases each). Germline V gives CDR1 SGHTA, CDR2 FQGNSA. This CDR3 contains 16 residues. V was clipped by 5 bases and J by 1 base, with 17 bases between them. The CDR3 region is CASSLRSGAPQETQYF. Here the CDR3 DNA reads TGTGCCAGCAGCCTCCGATCGGGGGCCCCCCAAGAGACCCAGTACTTC.

The table lists this clonotype with many counts. The V call is TRBV28, the J call TRBJ1-4; D is undetermined. V was pared by 6 bases and J by 4 bases, with 12 bases between. The CDR3 is made up of 14 amino acids. Germline loops: CDR1 MDHEN, CDR2 SYDVKM. CDR3 loop: CASRVGSYNEKLFF. The CDR3 DNA reads as TGTGCCAGCAGGGTTGGCAGCTATAATGAAAAACTGTTTTTT.

This clonotype was counted a few times. The chain joins TRBV3-1 to TRBJ1-5, with 9 nucleotides matching TRBD1. V shed 0 bases and J 1 base; nucleotides not matched to a gene: 13. From germline, CDR1 is LGHDT and CDR2 YNNKEL (reference sequence). The CDR3 extends over 20 amino acids. The CDR3 is CASSQDPGTGRYGSNQPQHF. The CDR3 DNA follows: TGTGCCAGCAGCCAAGACCCCGGGACAGGGAGGTATGGGAGCAATCAGCCCCAGCATTTT.

The chain carries TRBV14 and TRBJ1-1; a possible D gene is TRBD1 (5 bases). This CDR3 region has 15 residues. Germline CDR1 and CDR2: SGHDN and FVKESK. The germline V and J ends were trimmed by 1 base and 2 bases, with 11 bases remaining between them. The CDR3 protein is CASSQVGPLNTEAFF. DNA of the CDR3: TGTGCCAGCAGCCAAGTGGGGCCACTCAACACTGAAGCTTTCTTT.

V and J are TRBV11-2 and TRBJ2-5, with a possible D match to TRBD1 (5 bases). The DNA end is more similar to TRBJ2-7, so the J call may be wrong. The CDR3 totals 15 residues. Germline CDR1 reads SGHAT; CDR2 reads FQNNGV. The CDR3 protein is CASSLFWAGTYEQYF. In DNA, the CDR3 is TGTGCCAGCAGCTTGTTTTGGGCAGGGACCTACGAGCAGTACTTC.

V and J are TRBV7-8 and TRBJ2-5; D is ambiguous. Per germline, CDR1 SGHVS and CDR2 FQNEAQ. The V end was cut by 6 bases, the J end by 5 bases, with 16 bases between. This CDR3 is 14 amino acids long. CDR3 coding DNA: TGTGCCAGCAGATCAAGTCTACGCAGGGAGACCCAGTACTTC. This translates into CASRSSLRRETQYF.

This clonotype was counted between two and nine times. The chain recombines TRBV18 with TRBJ1-4; D is unresolved. Trimming cost V 5 bases and J 3 bases, with 16 bases left between them. Germline lookup yields CDR1 KGHSH and CDR2 LQKENI. The CDR3 runs 16 residues. In DNA form, the CDR3 reads TGTGCCAGCTCAAGGGTGCCCAGTCCCCCTAATGAAAAACTGTTTTTT. Protein product: CASSRVPSPPNEKLFF.

This clonotype occurred once. The chain couples TRBV5-1 to TRBJ2-2; 9 nucleotides align to TRBD2. CDR3 size: 17 residues. CDR1 and CDR2 from the germline V gene are SGHRS and YFSETQ. Trimming at V came to 4 bases and at J to 0 bases, leaving 7 bases not matched to a gene. CDR3 region: CASSPRTSAANTGELFF. The CDR3 bases are TGCGCCAGCAGCCCGCGGACTAGCGCCGCGAACACCGGGGAGCTGTTTTTT.

This clonotype came up a few times. The V call is TRBV7-9, the J call TRBJ1-2, with D uncertain. CDR1 is SEHNR and CDR2 is FQNEAQ in the germline V gene (reference sequence). The CDR3 is 14 amino acids. Between the trimmed V and J ends, which lost 1 base and 1 base, there was a span of 7 bases. DNA of the CDR3: TGTGCCAGCAGCTTAGGCTTGCTTAACTATGGCTACACCTTC. This gives the protein CASSLGLLNYGYTF.

This chain connects TRBV7-9 to TRBJ2-3; 11 nucleotides line up with TRBD1. V lost 6 bases to trimming and J lost 3 bases; unmatched junction nucleotides: 14. Germline CDR1 and CDR2: SEHNR and FQNEAQ (reference sequence). The CDR3 runs to 18 residues. CDR3: CASSDGQGAGFGTDTQYF. DNA for the CDR3: TGTGCCAGCAGTGACGGACAGGGGGCTGGTTTCGGAACAGATACGCAGTATTTT.

The J gene is TRBJ1-1, the V gene TRBV2; the D gene is possibly TRBD1 (5 bases). The CDR3 runs to 11 residues. With 10 bases removed from V and 3 bases from J, the gap between germline ends came to 9 bases. Germline CDR1 reads SNHLY; CDR2 reads FYNNEI. CDR3 nucleotides: TGTGCCACCCAGGGCGACACTGAAGCTTTCTTT. As protein: CATQGDTEAFF.

V usage is TRBV7-3 and J usage is TRBJ2-3, with unresolved D. V lost 0 bases to trimming and J lost 4 bases, with 5 bases between them. The CDR3 is 13 amino acids. From germline, CDR1 is SGHTA and CDR2 FQGTGA. CDR3 residues: CASSLTSADTQYF. CDR3 DNA sequence: TGTGCCAGCAGCTTAACGTCGGCAGATACGCAGTATTTT.

This clonotype appeared a few times. The rearrangement uses TRBV7-2 and TRBJ2-7; D is uncertain. CDR1 is SGHTA, CDR2 FQGNSA, per germline. The germline V and J ends were trimmed by 5 bases and 1 base, with 9 bases remaining between them. The CDR3 runs 13 residues. In DNA, the CDR3 is TGTGCCAGCAGCGCCGGGCCGTCCTACGAGCAGTACTTC. Amino acids: CASSAGPSYEQYF.

This clonotype was seen only a few times. The J gene is TRBJ2-3, the V gene TRBV7-3; 8 bases line up with TRBD2. Germline V gene lookup returns CDR1 SGHTA and CDR2 FQGTGA. Trimming at V came to 5 bases and at J to 1 base, leaving 11 bases not matched to a gene. This CDR3 region has 17 residues. The CDR3 DNA reads TGTGCCAGCAGCCGGAGCGGGAGCCACAGGGGCACAGATACGCAGTATTTT. Translated, it gives CASSRSGSHRGTDTQYF.

CDR3 in amino acids: CSATYRDNSPLHF. In DNA, the CDR3 is TGCAGTGCTACCTACAGAGATAATTCACCCCTCCACTTT. J is TRBJ1-6 and V is TRBV20-1; D gene uncertain. The CDR3 contains 13 residues. Germline CDR1 is DFQATT and CDR2 is SNEGSKA (reference sequence). The V and J ends lost 4 bases and 5 bases respectively, with 9 bases between them.

The chain combines TRBV6-6 with TRBJ2-7, with D tentatively TRBD2 (5 bases). CDR3 length equals 14 residues. CDR1 is MNHNY, CDR2 SVGAGI, per germline (reference sequence). The V end lost 4 bases, the J end lost 6 bases, and 16 bases lay between the germline ends. The chain's CDR3 is CASSSRVRGVEQYF. The CDR3 region has the DNA TGTGCCAGCAGTTCGAGGGTAAGAGGCGTCGAGCAGTACTTC.

V and J are TRBV29-1 and TRBJ1-1; the D is unclear. The CDR3 contains 11 residues. V shed 6 bases and J shed 2 bases, with 7 bases lying between them. CDR1 is SQVTM and CDR2 is ANQGSEA in the germline V gene. CDR3 loop: CSVPYNTEAFF. In DNA form, the CDR3 reads TGCAGCGTGCCTTATAACACTGAAGCTTTCTTT.

The rearrangement joins TRBV6-5 to TRBJ2-7; possible D gene TRBD1, 6 bases. In germline, CDR1 is MNHEY, CDR2 SVGAGI. Trimming shortened V by 4 bases and J by 3 bases, and 16 bases separated the two germline ends. The CDR3 covers 15 residues. This CDR3 is CASSSPLTGLYEQYF. CDR3 bases: TGTGCCAGCAGTTCCCCCTTGACAGGCCTCTACGAGCAGTACTTC.

This clonotype was picked up a small number of times. The V and J genes are TRBV6-5 and TRBJ2-1; TRBD2 aligns across 12 bases. V trimming: 8 bases; J trimming: 12 bases; junction bases outside the gene matches: 5. The CDR3 extends over 12 amino acids. In germline, CDR1 is MNHEY, CDR2 SVGAGI. For the CDR3, the DNA is TGTGCCAGCGCTCGGACTAGCGGGGCGCAGTTCTTC. Translated: CASARTSGAQFF.

The chain couples TRBV6-2 or TRBV6-3 to TRBJ1-4; possible D gene TRBD1, 5 bases. CDR1 is MNHEY, CDR2 SVGEGT, per germline. CDR3 length: 16 amino acids. V was trimmed by 0 bases and J by 3 bases, leaving 11 bases between them. CDR3 amino acids: CASSYSIWGANEKLFF. CDR3 in DNA: TGTGCCAGCAGTTACTCGATCTGGGGCGCTAATGAAAAACTGTTTTTT.

There are a few counts of this clonotype. J is TRBJ2-3 and V is TRBV7-9, with TRBD1 matching over 9 bases. Germline V gene data show CDR1 as SEHNR and CDR2 as FQNEAQ (reference sequence). V lost 8 bases and J lost 3; bases outside the gene matches: 9. The CDR3 contains 15 residues. CDR3 loop: CASCPGQGETDTQYF. CDR3 bases: TGTGCCAGCTGCCCGGGACAGGGCGAGACAGATACGCAGTATTTT.